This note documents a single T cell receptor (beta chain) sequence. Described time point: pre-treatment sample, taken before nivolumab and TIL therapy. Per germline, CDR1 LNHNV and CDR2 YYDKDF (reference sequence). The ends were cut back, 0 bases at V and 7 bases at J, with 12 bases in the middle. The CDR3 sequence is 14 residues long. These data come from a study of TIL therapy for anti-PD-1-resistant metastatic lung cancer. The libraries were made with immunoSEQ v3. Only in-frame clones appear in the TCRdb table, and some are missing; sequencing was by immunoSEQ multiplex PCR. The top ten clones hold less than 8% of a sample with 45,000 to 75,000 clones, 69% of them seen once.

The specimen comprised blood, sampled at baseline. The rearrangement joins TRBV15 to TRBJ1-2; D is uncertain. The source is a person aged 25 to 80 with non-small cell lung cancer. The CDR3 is CATSRDRVPGGYTF. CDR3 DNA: TGTGCCACCAGCAGAGATAGGGTCCCGGGTGGCTACACCTTC.